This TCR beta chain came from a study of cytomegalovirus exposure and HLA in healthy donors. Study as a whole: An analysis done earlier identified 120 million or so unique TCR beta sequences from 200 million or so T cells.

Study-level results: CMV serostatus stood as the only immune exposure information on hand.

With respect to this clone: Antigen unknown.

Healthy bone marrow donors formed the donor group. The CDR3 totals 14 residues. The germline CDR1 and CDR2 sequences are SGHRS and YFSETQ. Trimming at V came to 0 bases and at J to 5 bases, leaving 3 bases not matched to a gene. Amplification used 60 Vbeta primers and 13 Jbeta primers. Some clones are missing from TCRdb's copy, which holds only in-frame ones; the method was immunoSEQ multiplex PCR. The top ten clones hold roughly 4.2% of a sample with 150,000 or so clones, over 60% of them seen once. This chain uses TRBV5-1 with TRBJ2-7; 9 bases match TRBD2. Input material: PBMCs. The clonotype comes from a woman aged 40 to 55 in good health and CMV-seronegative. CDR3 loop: CASSLARGGNEQYF. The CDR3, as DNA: TGCGCCAGCAGCTTGGCGCGGGGGGGCAACGAGCAGTACTTC.